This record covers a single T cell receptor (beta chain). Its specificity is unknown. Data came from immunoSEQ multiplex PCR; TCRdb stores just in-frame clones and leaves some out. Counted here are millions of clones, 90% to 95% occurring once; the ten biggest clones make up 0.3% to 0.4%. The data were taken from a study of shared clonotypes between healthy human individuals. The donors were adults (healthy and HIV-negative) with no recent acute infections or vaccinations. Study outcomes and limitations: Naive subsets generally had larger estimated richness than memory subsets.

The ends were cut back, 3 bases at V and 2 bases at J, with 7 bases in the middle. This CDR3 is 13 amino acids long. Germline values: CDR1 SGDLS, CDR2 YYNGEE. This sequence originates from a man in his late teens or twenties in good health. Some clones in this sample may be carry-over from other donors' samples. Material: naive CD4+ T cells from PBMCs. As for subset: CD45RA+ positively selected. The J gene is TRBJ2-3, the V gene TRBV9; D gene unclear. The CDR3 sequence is CASSGALTDTQYF. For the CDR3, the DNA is TGTGCCAGCAGCGGGGCCCTCACAGATACGCAGTATTTT.